This is a list of T cell receptor beta chains from one sample in a study of response to subunit inactivated influenza vaccine. TCRdb itself ran the RT-PCR reads through MiXCR, one entry per CDR3 protein. The sample contains approximately 700,000 distinct CDR3 sequences, approximately 15% of which appear only once. The input for sequencing was PBMCs from blood, taken 14 days before vaccination. The receptors come from a man between 45 and 60 years old who received an inactivated influenza vaccine. Each CDR3 is given with its conserved first and last residue. A D gene is named only where the DNA matches it firmly. A row's size may be missing; if present it is once, few, many or a size class.

clone_size: few
d_call: -
j_call: TRBJ2-2
v_call: TRBV27
cdr3_nt: TGTGCCAGCACCAATGGGGGATTAGGAAACACCGGGGAGCTGTTTTTT
cdr3_aa: CASTNGGLGNTGELFF

clone_size: many
d_call: -
j_call: TRBJ2-7
v_call: TRBV6-1
cdr3_nt: TGTGCCAGCAGTGTGGGACCATTGGATGGGGCCTACGAGCAGTACTTC
cdr3_aa: CASSVGPLDGAYEQYF

clone_size: many
d_call: -
j_call: TRBJ1-5
v_call: TRBV5-1
cdr3_nt: TGCGCCAGCAGCTTGACAGGGCTCCAGCCCCAGCATTTT
cdr3_aa: CASSLTGLQPQHF

clone_size: few
d_call: -
j_call: TRBJ2-7
v_call: TRBV20-1
cdr3_nt: TGCAGTGCTAGTTACAGGGCATACGAGCAGTACTTC
cdr3_aa: CSASYRAYEQYF

clone_size: few
d_call: -
j_call: TRBJ2-1
v_call: TRBV5-1
cdr3_nt: TGCGCCAGCAGCTTGGGTGGCAGGTACTTCACCAATGAGCAGTTCTTC
cdr3_aa: CASSLGGRYFTNEQFF

clone_size: -
d_call: -
j_call: TRBJ2-7
v_call: TRBV5-1
cdr3_nt: TGCGCCAGCAGCCCCGGGCCTAAGGGCGAGCAGTACTTC
cdr3_aa: CASSPGPKGEQYF

clone_size: -
d_call: TRBD1
j_call: TRBJ1-2
v_call: TRBV5-1
cdr3_nt: TGCGCCAGCACTAGCAACCCGGGACAGGGTGTCTATGGCTACACCTTC
cdr3_aa: CASTSNPGQGVYGYTF

clone_size: -
d_call: TRBD2
j_call: TRBJ2-1
v_call: TRBV5-1
cdr3_nt: TGCGCCAGCAGCTTGGTGGCGGGAGGCTTGAATGAGCAGTTCTTC
cdr3_aa: CASSLVAGGLNEQFF

clone_size: -
d_call: -
j_call: TRBJ2-1
v_call: TRBV5-1
cdr3_nt: TGCGCCAGCAGCTTCTCAGAGGGAGCCGTTTTTGGTGAGCAGTTCTTC
cdr3_aa: CASSFSEGAVFGEQFF

clone_size: few
d_call: TRBD2
j_call: TRBJ2-7
v_call: TRBV4-2
cdr3_nt: TGTGCCAGCAGCCACTACGAGACTAGCGGGAATTCCTACGAGCAGTACTTC
cdr3_aa: CASSHYETSGNSYEQYF

clone_size: -
d_call: -
j_call: TRBJ2-4
v_call: TRBV6-2/TRBV6-3
cdr3_nt: TGTGCCAGCAGTTACGGGCAGAAAAACATTCAGTACTTC
cdr3_aa: CASSYGQKNIQYF

clone_size: -
d_call: -
j_call: TRBJ2-7
v_call: TRBV2
cdr3_nt: TGTGCCAGCATTCCCGACAGCCTTCCCCCTTACGAGCAGTACTTC
cdr3_aa: CASIPDSLPPYEQYF

clone_size: few
d_call: -
j_call: TRBJ1-1
v_call: TRBV5-8
cdr3_nt: TGTGCCAGCAGCCCTGGGGGGAGTATGAACACTGAAGCTTTCTTT
cdr3_aa: CASSPGGSMNTEAFF

clone_size: -
d_call: -
j_call: TRBJ1-1
v_call: TRBV12-3/TRBV12-4
cdr3_nt: TGTGCCAGCAGTACACAGTACACTGAAGCTTTCTTT
cdr3_aa: CASSTQYTEAFF

clone_size: -
d_call: -
j_call: TRBJ1-1
v_call: TRBV2
cdr3_nt: TGTGCCAGCATTAAATCGGGAGGAGGGGTGCCTGAAGCTTTCTTT
cdr3_aa: CASIKSGGGVPEAFF

clone_size: -
d_call: -
j_call: TRBJ2-3
v_call: TRBV20-1
cdr3_nt: TGCAGTGCTAGAGATCTATTAATGACTAGCACAGATACGCAGTATTTT
cdr3_aa: CSARDLLMTSTDTQYF

clone_size: -
d_call: TRBD2
j_call: TRBJ2-3
v_call: TRBV24-1
cdr3_nt: TGTGCCACCAGTGGAGCTAGCGGGAGTGGAACAGATACGCAGTATTTT
cdr3_aa: CATSGASGSGTDTQYF

clone_size: many
d_call: -
j_call: TRBJ2-3
v_call: TRBV29-1
cdr3_nt: TGCAGCGTTGTGGGCTCGACCTACACAGATACGCAGTATTTT
cdr3_aa: CSVVGSTYTDTQYF

clone_size: few
d_call: -
j_call: TRBJ2-5
v_call: TRBV12-3/TRBV12-4
cdr3_nt: TGTGCCAGCGGCGACATAGCCGAGACCCAGTACTTC
cdr3_aa: CASGDIAETQYF

clone_size: -
d_call: -
j_call: TRBJ1-1
v_call: TRBV7-9
cdr3_nt: TGTGCCAGCAGCTTAGGGACAGCTGCAATGAACACTGAAGCTTTCTTT
cdr3_aa: CASSLGTAAMNTEAFF

clone_size: few
d_call: TRBD2
j_call: TRBJ2-5
v_call: TRBV10-3
cdr3_nt: TGTGCCATCAGTGATGGACTAGCGGCGCCCGTTTTGTACTTC
cdr3_aa: CAISDGLAAPVLYF

clone_size: few
d_call: TRBD2
j_call: TRBJ2-3
v_call: TRBV5-1
cdr3_nt: TGCGCCAGCAGACCTGGACTAGCGGGGGGCACAGATACGCAGTATTTT
cdr3_aa: CASRPGLAGGTDTQYF

clone_size: -
d_call: -
j_call: TRBJ2-3
v_call: TRBV28
cdr3_nt: TGTGCCAGCAGAATCAGGGGCCTGGCAGATACGCAGTATTTT
cdr3_aa: CASRIRGLADTQYF

clone_size: few
d_call: TRBD1
j_call: TRBJ2-3
v_call: TRBV27
cdr3_nt: TGTGCCAGCAGTCTTACCCCGGGACAGGGGGCCGCAGATACGCAGTATTTT
cdr3_aa: CASSLTPGQGAADTQYF

clone_size: few
d_call: -
j_call: TRBJ2-7
v_call: TRBV12-3/TRBV12-4
cdr3_nt: TGTGCCAGCAGGGGGGGACACGGTACCTACGAGCAGTACTTC
cdr3_aa: CASRGGHGTYEQYF

clone_size: -
d_call: -
j_call: TRBJ2-4
v_call: TRBV20-1
cdr3_nt: TGCAGTGCTAGAGTCAGGGCCAAAAACATTCAGTACTTC
cdr3_aa: CSARVRAKNIQYF

clone_size: -
d_call: -
j_call: TRBJ2-2
v_call: TRBV11-2
cdr3_nt: TGTGCCAGCAGCCCACGGGCTATTACCGGGGAGCTGTTTTTT
cdr3_aa: CASSPRAITGELFF

clone_size: -
d_call: -
j_call: TRBJ2-1
v_call: TRBV3-1
cdr3_nt: TGTGCCAGCAGCCCGGGCCTGTCCGGGCTCAATGAGCAGTTCTTC
cdr3_aa: CASSPGLSGLNEQFF

clone_size: -
d_call: -
j_call: TRBJ1-6
v_call: TRBV12-3/TRBV12-4
cdr3_nt: TGTGCCAGCAGCCACGGGGATAGAGCCAAGAGGGGTTCACCCCTCCACTTT
cdr3_aa: CASSHGDRAKRGSPLHF

clone_size: -
d_call: -
j_call: TRBJ2-7
v_call: TRBV7-2
cdr3_nt: TGTGCCAGCAGCCCGGGAATCAAATACGAGCAGTACTTC
cdr3_aa: CASSPGIKYEQYF

clone_size: few
d_call: -
j_call: TRBJ1-1
v_call: TRBV29-1
cdr3_nt: TGCAGCGTCCGAGGCAGCCACTTGAACACTGAAGCTTTCTTT
cdr3_aa: CSVRGSHLNTEAFF

clone_size: -
d_call: -
j_call: TRBJ2-1
v_call: TRBV7-9
cdr3_nt: TGTGCCAGCAGCTCCCCCGGGAGCAACAATGAGCAGTTCTTC
cdr3_aa: CASSSPGSNNEQFF

clone_size: -
d_call: TRBD2
j_call: TRBJ2-5
v_call: TRBV10-3
cdr3_nt: TGTGCCATCAGCCCTTTTGGACTAGCGGGAATAGAAGAGACCCAGTACTTC
cdr3_aa: CAISPFGLAGIEETQYF

clone_size: many
d_call: -
j_call: TRBJ1-2
v_call: TRBV10-3
cdr3_nt: TGTGCCACACCCAAGGTCACCGCAGGGAGAGGTGGCTACACCTTC
cdr3_aa: CATPKVTAGRGGYTF

clone_size: -
d_call: -
j_call: TRBJ2-5
v_call: TRBV20-1
cdr3_nt: TGCAGTGCTAGATCCAAAGAGACCCAGTACTTC
cdr3_aa: CSARSKETQYF

clone_size: few
d_call: -
j_call: TRBJ2-3
v_call: TRBV20-1
cdr3_nt: TGCAGTGCTATCGGGGGTAGGGTCCCCACAGATACGCAGTATTTT
cdr3_aa: CSAIGGRVPTDTQYF

clone_size: few
d_call: -
j_call: TRBJ1-6
v_call: TRBV9
cdr3_nt: TGTGCCAGCAGCTCTGGGGTCGGATCACCCCTCCACTTT
cdr3_aa: CASSSGVGSPLHF

clone_size: -
d_call: TRBD2
j_call: TRBJ2-3
v_call: TRBV7-2
cdr3_nt: TGTGCCAGCAGGTCCAAAGCGGGAGGAACAGATACGCAGTATTTT
cdr3_aa: CASRSKAGGTDTQYF

clone_size: -
d_call: -
j_call: TRBJ1-1
v_call: TRBV20-1
cdr3_nt: TGCAGTGCGCTAAGGGGGAGAATGAACACTGAAGCTTTCTTT
cdr3_aa: CSALRGRMNTEAFF

clone_size: few
d_call: -
j_call: TRBJ2-2
v_call: TRBV5-1
cdr3_nt: TGCGCCAGCAGCCGAGGGGCTCCCGGGGAGCTGTTTTTT
cdr3_aa: CASSRGAPGELFF

clone_size: few
d_call: -
j_call: TRBJ1-1
v_call: TRBV6-9
cdr3_nt: TGTGCCAGCCGTTATTCCGATACTGGGGGCCAAGGAATCACTGAAGCTTTCTTT
cdr3_aa: CASRYSDTGGQGITEAFF

clone_size: -
d_call: TRBD2
j_call: TRBJ2-1
v_call: TRBV5-1
cdr3_nt: TGCGCCAGCAGCCTGGAGGGAGCGGGAGGATGGGACAATGAGCAGTTCTTC
cdr3_aa: CASSLEGAGGWDNEQFF

clone_size: many
d_call: TRBD2
j_call: TRBJ2-5
v_call: TRBV4-2
cdr3_nt: TGTGCCAGCAGCCAAGAAGGTGCGGGAGTTGGGACCCAGTACTTC
cdr3_aa: CASSQEGAGVGTQYF

clone_size: few
d_call: TRBD1
j_call: TRBJ2-3
v_call: TRBV2
cdr3_nt: TGTGCCAGCAGGGGGGGACAGGGGGCATTGGATACGCAGTATTTT
cdr3_aa: CASRGGQGALDTQYF

clone_size: -
d_call: -
j_call: TRBJ2-4
v_call: TRBV19
cdr3_nt: TGTGCCAGTAGTATGGGCGGTGGATTAAGGAACATTCAGTACTTC
cdr3_aa: CASSMGGGLRNIQYF

clone_size: -
d_call: -
j_call: TRBJ1-6
v_call: TRBV2
cdr3_nt: TGTGCCAGCAAACAGGAGGGTGATTCACCCCTCCACTTT
cdr3_aa: CASKQEGDSPLHF

clone_size: many
d_call: -
j_call: TRBJ2-7
v_call: TRBV10-3
cdr3_nt: TGTGCAACAATCCCGGCTACCTACACGGAGCAGTACTTC
cdr3_aa: CATIPATYTEQYF

clone_size: few
d_call: TRBD1
j_call: TRBJ2-5
v_call: TRBV29-1
cdr3_nt: TGCAGCGTTGAGGGGACAGGGTATGAGACCCAGTACTTC
cdr3_aa: CSVEGTGYETQYF

clone_size: few
d_call: -
j_call: TRBJ2-7
v_call: TRBV27
cdr3_nt: TGTGCCAGCAGCCCTGACAGGGGAGGGCTTTACGAGCAGTACTTC
cdr3_aa: CASSPDRGGLYEQYF

clone_size: -
d_call: TRBD2
j_call: TRBJ2-5
v_call: TRBV29-1
cdr3_nt: TGCAGCGTAGAAGGCGGGCCATTCCGGGACTACAACCAAGAGACCCAGTACTTC
cdr3_aa: CSVEGGPFRDYNQETQYF

clone_size: -
d_call: -
j_call: TRBJ2-7
v_call: TRBV5-1
cdr3_nt: TGCGCCAGCAGCTTGGGGTCGGTCAGGGCGGACCAGTACTTC
cdr3_aa: CASSLGSVRADQYF

clone_size: -
d_call: TRBD1
j_call: TRBJ2-2
v_call: TRBV4-2
cdr3_nt: TGTGCCAGCAGCCCACCGGGACAGCCAACCCCCGGGGAGCTGTTTTTT
cdr3_aa: CASSPPGQPTPGELFF

clone_size: -
d_call: -
j_call: TRBJ2-7
v_call: TRBV6-1
cdr3_nt: TGTGCCAGCACCCCCAGGGGACTCTCCGAGCAGTACTTC
cdr3_aa: CASTPRGLSEQYF

clone_size: -
d_call: -
j_call: TRBJ2-7
v_call: TRBV20-1
cdr3_nt: TGCAGTGCTAGTTTAAGTCCTTCGAGGAACGAGCAGTACTTC
cdr3_aa: CSASLSPSRNEQYF

clone_size: many
d_call: -
j_call: TRBJ2-2
v_call: TRBV6-1
cdr3_nt: TGTGCCAGCAGCCGGACAGTTCCGAACACCGGGGAGCTGTTTTTT
cdr3_aa: CASSRTVPNTGELFF

clone_size: few
d_call: -
j_call: TRBJ1-5
v_call: TRBV7-2
cdr3_nt: TGTGCCAGCAGCTTAGTCGCAGGGGTGGTTGAGCCCCAGCATTTT
cdr3_aa: CASSLVAGVVEPQHF